This TCR beta chain was observed in a study of cytomegalovirus exposure and HLA in healthy donors listed by TCRdb under 2017. Notes on the research overall: An earlier analysis of approximately 600 of the donors reported 276 Gb of sequence data and some 100 million unique TCR beta sequences from about 180 million T cells. Rather than drawing on any new phenotypic data, the later analysis identified candidate immune exposures from TCR beta sequences and the way those sequences occurred across donors. The aim of the study was to test whether cataloging public T cell receptors could identify signatures of past pathogen exposure. Of the 300 to 500 genotyped donors, 75% to 85% were placed in the genetic ancestry cluster associated with self-reported Caucasian donors. To study patterns of TCR occurrence, a later analysis re-analyzed previously published TCR beta repertoires from 600 to 750 donors and added high-resolution HLA genotyping. The number of donors typed differed by locus, with roughly 629-640 for A, B, C, DRB1 and DQB1, about 500 for DQA1, 600 to 610 for DPA1, and some 470 for DPB1. On average, 235,054 unique TCR beta nucleotide sequences were sequenced per donor among about 400 genotyped donors of the cohort, with about 19% of those sequences being non-productive. HLA typing covered class I and class II loci at four-digit resolution. A later genetic analysis took genome-wide SNP genotypes for about three fifths of the 666 donors and used that subset as a discovery cohort. The study combined high-throughput TCR immunosequencing, statistical association of individual TCRs with disease status, and machine learning to predict cytomegalovirus infection status. Every repertoire in the discovery cohort had been generated on one and the same sequencing platform. In an earlier analysis of a few hundred of the donors, high-throughput TCR beta sequencing was used to judge whether each TCR beta V gene segment behaved as functional or pseudogenic. Several DR-DQ haplotypes were treated as single units for association and clustering because of strong linkage in the cohort. In addition to the first cohort of hundreds of subjects, a separate validation cohort of 120 different subjects was used. Alongside the repertoire data, information on donor age, sex, ethnicity and CMV serostatus was compiled. The T cell repertoires of several hundred subjects were profiled by immunosequencing and related to cytomegalovirus serostatus. Approximately 310 gigabases of sequencing data and approximately 93 million unique TCR sequences were included in an early release covering about 700 HLA-typed donors.

The receptor library was made with the immunoSEQ multiplex PCR assay. A mixture of 60 forward primers for TCR Vbeta segments and 13 reverse primers for TCR Jbeta segments was used in the multiplex PCR. A multiplex PCR assay on genomic DNA amplified the CDR3 region of rearranged TCR beta genes. Amplified TCR beta libraries were sequenced as 87-base-pair reads on the Illumina HiSeq System. As for the authors' bioinformatics: Across the roughly 600 repertoires, a later analysis counted approximately 75 million unique TCR beta chains, around 11 million of which were shared by at least two donors. A nearest-neighbor algorithm error-corrected the raw reads and collapsed the reads into unique sequences, merging closely related sequences to remove PCR and sequencing errors. To assign V, D and J gene segments, CDR3 sequences were aligned to IMGT reference sequences. Each retained sequence needed at least a six-nucleotide match to both a V gene segment and a J gene segment. A rearrangement counted as productive if the CDR3 had no stop codons and remained in frame with V and J, and every other rearrangement counted as non-productive. Following IMGT convention, CDR3 was defined as the stretch from the second conserved V-encoded cysteine to the conserved J-encoded phenylalanine. The earlier analysis of 450 to 750 of the donors excluded any sequence lacking an unambiguous match to a single V gene segment. In an earlier analysis of a few hundred of the donors, V segments were called functional above 56.7% productive rearrangements and were called segregating when the between-donor standard deviation exceeded 5%. A statistical classification framework was developed to diagnose cytomegalovirus status using the catalog of TCR beta chain sequences. V and J gene assignment, in a later analysis, came from comparing TCR nucleotide sequences with IMGT/GENE-DB human TR gene sequences. In a later analysis, CDR3 sequences and most-parsimonious VDJ recombination scenarios were assigned using the TCRdist pipeline. In a later analysis, each TCR beta chain was defined by its CDR3 amino acid sequence together with its V-gene family, and reads without a unique V-gene family were excluded. A later analysis removed several hundred highly shared, low-generation-probability nucleotide sequences to deal with suspected cross-contamination and a sequencing artifact. In a later analysis, a clonal expansion index for each public chain was calculated from normalized within-repertoire ranks of inferred template counts. In a later analysis, generation probabilities were computed with a VDJ recombination model fitted to out-of-frame rearrangements, and the resulting probabilities were checked against IGoR. In a later analysis, TCR-TCR, TCR-HLA and TCR-CMV co-occurrence was scored with hypergeometric tests, and a repertoire-size bias correction was applied to TCR pairs. In a later analysis, false discovery rates were estimated by permuting HLA or CMV assignments 20 times. In a later analysis, co-occurring TCRs were grouped using DBSCAN, with TCRdist sequence similarity added in when clustering inside HLA-allele-positive subsets. Co-occurrence clustering excluded repertoires with fewer than 30,000 or more than 120,000 public chains, plus five with anomalous nucleotide sharing. TCRdb provides this immuneACCESS table in a form limited to in-frame rearrangements. Some clones are lacking; in checked studies, under half of them reflect an unresolved V gene, and why the rest are absent is not known. The V and J calls and clone size were taken over from that table, and D and trimming were inferred from the DNA. The sample records 140,000 or so clones, 70% to 90% of which are singletons. Roughly 0.5% of the sample is taken by the ten largest.

About this clone: Its antigen is unknown. Base qualities are not at hand, and no much larger clone is one base apart.

The cohort comprised 670 or so healthy bone marrow donors. Cohort members were all nominally healthy when sampled, although unrecorded immune exposures were likely present. The donor tested CMV seronegative and was one of the 352 seronegative cohort members. A peripheral blood sample was provided by each donor, and peripheral blood mononuclear cells were used for TCR beta sequencing. The Qiagen DNeasy Blood Extraction Kit was used to extract genomic DNA from the blood cell samples. The cysteine opens and the phenylalanine closes a CDR3 of 17 amino acids. Only CDR3 DNA remains: 51 bases, in frame from the first base. V is clipped by 0 bases and J by 4 bases, and the sequence between their germline boundaries is 15 bases long. The germline V gene gives CDR1 as LGHNA and CDR2 as YSLEER. Broad study findings and their caveats: Only TCR beta chains were sequenced in this cohort, and the absence of alpha or paired-chain data limited detectable features. Most CMV-associated TCR beta chains appeared to be HLA-restricted in a later analysis, and the HLA associations seemed to be driven largely by CMV exposure. A later analysis reported that several top co-occurrence clusters appeared linked to parvovirus B19, influenza, CMV and Epstein-Barr virus. Roughly uniform sequencing depth across donors was assumed in presence/absence analyses, although this assumption may not hold. Correlated functional status among segregating V segments might be attributable to linkage disequilibrium, but an unknown experimental factor could not be ruled out. The authors suggested that the approach could potentially be generalized to other disease states and immunological phenotypes. For the cohort, immune exposure information was limited to CMV serostatus. In a later analysis, TCR association rates were found to vary across HLA loci, with the most associated TCRs seen for DRB1 alleles and the fewest for HLA-C alleles. In a later analysis, HLA-associated TCR beta chains were found to be more clonally expanded and to have lower generation probabilities than equally common non-associated chains. The earlier analysis of a few hundred of the donors excluded about 16 rarely observed V segments, including chromosome 9 orphons, because counts were too low. A group of highly shared sequence variants was considered likely to be a technical artifact of the sequencing pipeline. Specific HLA alleles were associated with over 15,000 TCR beta sequences at a false discovery rate of 0.05 in a later analysis. Because HLA typing was missing for some donors at each locus, association tests included only the typed subset. Most TCR sequences were seen in very few donors, while some public TCRs were found in many individuals. In an earlier analysis of roughly 500 of the donors, most TCR beta V segments appeared in productive rearrangements about 87% or about 30% of the time, broadly matching IMGT annotations. In the study, about 150 TCR beta chains were listed as associated with cytomegalovirus. The classifier was reported to diagnose cytomegalovirus status with high specificity and sensitivity in both the original and validation cohorts. In a later genetic analysis, fewer N-insertions in productive TCRs were reported among donors in an Asian-associated ancestry cluster than the roughly 700-donor mean. In a later genetic analysis, a missense DCLRE1C variant was associated with V-gene and J-gene trimming of TCR beta chains, and the association was replicated in an independent cohort. In vitro tests confirmed that a few of the cytomegalovirus-associated TCR beta chains recognize cytomegalovirus antigens. The 87-base-pair reads could not distinguish some IMGT-functional V segments, including TRBV6-2 and TRBV6-3, so those segments were excluded. A further reported finding was that TCR beta sequences accurately predicted the HLA-A and HLA-B alleles for most subjects in the first cohort. When HLA alleles, especially DR and DQ, strongly co-occurred, TCR associations were difficult to assign to individual alleles.

The specimen was PBMCs. The chain employs TRBV4-3 and TRBJ1-4; TRBD1 is possibly the D segment (5 matching bases). This sequence originates from a woman between 40 and 50 years old in good health and CMV-seronegative. The CDR3 corresponds to CASSQDLVRGNNEKLFF. The DNA sequence follows: TGCGCCAGCAGCCAAGACTTGGTTCGGGGGAATAATGAAAAACTGTTTTTT.